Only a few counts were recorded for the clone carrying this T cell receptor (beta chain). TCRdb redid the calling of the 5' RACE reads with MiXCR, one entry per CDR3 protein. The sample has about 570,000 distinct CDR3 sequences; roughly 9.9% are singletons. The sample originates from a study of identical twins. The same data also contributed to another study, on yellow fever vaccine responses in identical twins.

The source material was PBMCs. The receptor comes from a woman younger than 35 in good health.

CDR3 sequence (DNA): TGCAGCGTTGAAGAAATCTTGACAGAAAAACTGTTTTTT. Translation: CSVEEILTEKLFF. V is TRBV29-1 and J is TRBJ1-4; D not certain. The CDR3 consists of 13 residues. Germline V gene lookup returns CDR1 SQVTM and CDR2 ANQGSEA. V dropped 0 bases and J dropped 8 bases, with 10 bases sitting between them. Variable domain in full (rest from reference TRBV29-1 and TRBJ1-4): SAVISQKPSRDICQRGTSLTIQCQVDSQVTMMFWYRQQPGQSLTLIATANQGSEATYESGFVIDKFPISRPNLTFSTLTVSNMSPEDSSIYLCSVEEILTEKLFFGSGTQLSVL.